These T cell receptor beta chains were read from a single sample in a study of blood T cell repertoires in COVID-19. Assay: immunoSEQ multiplex PCR; the TCRdb copy retains only in-frame clones and omits some. The data hold about 490,000 clones, with 70% to 90% observed a single time. Sequencing was done on a sample of peripheral blood. The origin of the receptors is a human donor in a cohort sampled during active COVID-19. Each CDR3 is given with its conserved first and last residue. Fields, in order: V gene, clone size, J gene, D gene, CDR3 protein, CDR3 DNA. D genes are given only for firm matches. Clone size, where shown, is once, few, many, or a class for clones that have expanded.

v_call: TRBV13; clone_size: -; j_call: TRBJ2-6; d_call: TRBD1; cdr3_aa: CASSPPGQGSSGANVLTF; cdr3_nt: TGTGCCAGCAGCCCACCGGGACAGGGATCCTCTGGGGCCAACGTCCTGACTTTC
v_call: TRBV13; clone_size: -; j_call: TRBJ2-2; d_call: TRBD2; cdr3_aa: CASRHGLAQSGRELFF; cdr3_nt: TGTGCCAGCAGACACGGACTAGCCCAATCTGGGCGGGAGCTGTTTTTT
v_call: TRBV11-3; clone_size: once; j_call: TRBJ2-1; d_call: TRBD2; cdr3_aa: CASSLETAGLKNEQFF; cdr3_nt: TGTGCCAGCAGCTTAGAAACCGCGGGACTAAAAAATGAGCAGTTCTTC
v_call: TRBV10-1; clone_size: -; j_call: TRBJ2-7; d_call: TRBD2; cdr3_aa: CASSEGGSGSSYEQYF; cdr3_nt: TGCGCCAGCAGTGAGGGGGGTAGCGGGAGCTCCTACGAGCAGTACTTC
v_call: TRBV19; clone_size: -; j_call: TRBJ2-5; d_call: -; cdr3_aa: CASNTREKETQYF; cdr3_nt: TGTGCCAGTAATACTAGGGAGAAAGAGACCCAGTACTTC
v_call: TRBV2; clone_size: -; j_call: TRBJ2-4; d_call: -; cdr3_aa: CASRRGTKNIQYF; cdr3_nt: TGTGCCAGCCGCAGGGGAACCAAAAACATTCAGTACTTC
v_call: TRBV5-6; clone_size: -; j_call: TRBJ1-1; d_call: TRBD1; cdr3_aa: CASSLGTGRLNTEAFF; cdr3_nt: TGTGCCAGCAGCTTGGGGACAGGGAGATTAAACACTGAAGCTTTCTTT
v_call: TRBV18; clone_size: -; j_call: TRBJ2-2; d_call: -; cdr3_aa: CASSPPVDTGELFF; cdr3_nt: TGTGCCAGCTCTCCCCCGGTCGACACCGGGGAGCTGTTTTTT
v_call: TRBV7-3; clone_size: -; j_call: TRBJ2-3; d_call: -; cdr3_aa: CASSLTSYRPSTDTQYF; cdr3_nt: TGTGCCAGCAGCTTAACCTCCTACAGGCCTAGCACAGATACGCAGTATTTT
v_call: TRBV7-9; clone_size: -; j_call: TRBJ2-1; d_call: TRBD2; cdr3_aa: CASSRGTSGSRYNEQFF; cdr3_nt: TGTGCCAGCAGCCGAGGGACTAGCGGGAGTCGATACAATGAGCAGTTCTTC
v_call: TRBV5-5; clone_size: few; j_call: TRBJ2-3; d_call: TRBD2; cdr3_aa: CASSIDSAGGYTDTQYF; cdr3_nt: TGTGCCAGCAGCATAGACTCGGCCGGGGGGTACACAGATACGCAGTATTTT
v_call: TRBV3-1/TRBV3-2; clone_size: -; j_call: TRBJ1-2; d_call: -; cdr3_aa: CASRSRAPLNYGYTF; cdr3_nt: TGTGCCAGCCGCTCCAGGGCTCCGCTTAACTATGGCTACACCTTC
v_call: TRBV5-1; clone_size: few; j_call: TRBJ2-1; d_call: TRBD2; cdr3_aa: CASSLVGGSVNEQFF; cdr3_nt: TGCGCCAGCAGCTTGGTGGGCGGGAGTGTTAATGAGCAGTTCTTC
v_call: TRBV9; clone_size: -; j_call: TRBJ2-5; d_call: TRBD2; cdr3_aa: CASSDGSLLAGETQYF; cdr3_nt: TGTGCCAGCAGCGACGGCTCTTTACTAGCGGGAGAGACCCAGTACTTC
v_call: TRBV12-3/TRBV12-4; clone_size: -; j_call: TRBJ1-1; d_call: TRBD1; cdr3_aa: CASRGDRGTEAFF; cdr3_nt: TGTGCCAGCAGGGGTGACAGGGGAACTGAAGCTTTCTTT
v_call: TRBV10-3; clone_size: -; j_call: TRBJ1-2; d_call: TRBD1; cdr3_aa: CAFKGQEGGYTF; cdr3_nt: TGTGCCTTCAAAGGACAGGAAGGTGGCTACACCTTC
v_call: TRBV11-3; clone_size: -; j_call: TRBJ2-1; d_call: -; cdr3_aa: CASSSSRSEQFF; cdr3_nt: TGTGCCAGCAGCTCCTCTAGATCTGAGCAGTTCTTC
v_call: TRBV28; clone_size: -; j_call: TRBJ1-5; d_call: TRBD1; cdr3_aa: CASMDRAGLQPQHF; cdr3_nt: TGTGCCAGTATGGACAGGGCCGGGTTACAGCCCCAGCATTTT